This passage covers 11 T cell receptor beta chains from one sample sequenced in a study of response to subunit inactivated influenza vaccine. TCRdb independently ran MiXCR on the RT-PCR reads; one entry per CDR3 protein. The sample lists a few hundred thousand distinct CDR3 sequences; roughly 15% were seen once. The sequencing here drew on PBMCs from blood, taken 12 days after vaccination. These receptors all stem from a man aged 45 to 65 who received an inactivated influenza vaccine.

The table lists this clonotype with a few counts. This rearrangement joins TRBV5-1 to TRBJ2-3; TRBD1 matches 10 bases. V was clipped by 4 bases and J by 3 bases; unmatched bases: 5. The CDR3 has 15 amino acids. Germline V lookup: CDR1 SGHRS, CDR2 YFSETQ. The CDR3 is CASSLEGQGTDTQYF. The DNA for the CDR3 is TGCGCCAGCAGCCTCGAGGGACAGGGGACAGATACGCAGTATTTT.

In nucleotides, the CDR3 is TGTGCCAGCAGCAGAAACAGAAACTACGAGCAGTACTTC. Translation gives CASSRNRNYEQYF. The chain employs TRBV7-2 and TRBJ2-7, with D hard to call. The V gene's germline CDR1 is SGHTA and CDR2 FQGNSA. There are 13 residues in the CDR3. Deletions cut 5 bases from V and 3 bases from J, with 11 bases between.

V and J are TRBV7-3 and TRBJ2-1, with 10 positions matching TRBD2. The V segment lost 6 bases and the J segment 8 bases; nucleotides outside the gene matches: 10. Germline-derived CDR1 and CDR2 are SGHTA and FQGTGA. The CDR3 contains 15 residues. The DNA for the CDR3 is TGTGCCAGCAGTTACCTTAGCGGGAGGAGAGATGAGCAGTTCTTC. Protein: CASSYLSGRRDEQFF.

This clonotype was observed a handful of times. V and J are TRBV11-2 and TRBJ2-3; 11 bases are shared with TRBD2. Trimming took 5 bases from V and 4 from J; bases not matched to a gene: 8. There are 16 residues in the CDR3. Germline values: CDR1 SGHAT, CDR2 FQNNGV. The CDR3 is CASSVLAGGFADTQYF. CDR3 nucleotides: TGTGCCAGCAGCGTGCTAGCGGGGGGTTTCGCAGATACGCAGTATTTT. Supplemented by reference TRBV11-2 and TRBJ2-3, the full variable domain reads EAGVAQSPRYKIIEKRQSVAFWCNPISGHATLYWYQQILGQGPKLLIQFQNNGVVDDSQLPKDRFSAERLKGVDSTLKIQPAKLEDSAVYLCASSVLAGGFADTQYFGPGTRLTVL.

This chain joins TRBV4-1 and TRBJ2-5; unclear D gene. V was trimmed by 2 bases and J by 7 bases, leaving 8 bases between them. Germline CDR1 is MGHRA and CDR2 is YSYEKL. The length of the CDR3 is 12 residues. The chain's CDR3 is CASSQNRGTQYF. CDR3 coding DNA: TGCGCCAGCAGCCAAAACCGCGGGACCCAGTACTTC.

This clonotype has at least ten counts. The chain joins TRBV7-8 to TRBJ1-2; no reliable D call. CDR1 SGHVS and CDR2 FQNEAQ come from the germline V gene. V gave up 1 base and J gave up 4 bases, with 13 bases separating them. This CDR3 is built from 15 residues. The CDR3 sequence: CASSLVPGSVYGYTF. The CDR3 DNA sequence: TGTGCCAGCAGCTTAGTTCCGGGTTCCGTCTATGGCTACACCTTC.

This clonotype was detected a few times. CDR3 protein: CASSLAGTLNYGYTF. The CDR3 bases are TGCGCCAGCAGCTTGGCCGGGACACTGAACTATGGCTACACCTTC. The chain links TRBV5-1 to TRBJ1-2, with a tentative D call TRBD1 (6 bases). Germline V gene lookup returns CDR1 SGHRS and CDR2 YFSETQ. V was trimmed by 0 bases and J by 2 bases, leaving 11 bases between them. This CDR3 comprises 15 residues.

This clonotype was observed a handful of times. The J gene is TRBJ1-2, the V gene TRBV10-3; a possible D gene is TRBD1 (5 bases). The V end lost 0 bases, the J end lost 4 bases, and 9 bases lay between the germline ends. CDR3 length: 14 amino acids. Germline assignment: CDR1 ENHRY and CDR2 SYGVKD. The CDR3 coding sequence is TGTGCCATCAGTGAGTCCGACCAGGGCTATGGCTACACCTTC. Translation gives CAISESDQGYGYTF.

The genes are TRBV20-1 and TRBJ1-5; D remains ambiguous. The germline V gene encodes CDR1 DFQATT and CDR2 SNEGSKA (reference sequence). The CDR3 sequence is 12 residues long. V dropped 1 base and J dropped 7 bases, with 8 bases sitting between them. The CDR3 region is CSARVRGQPQHF. The CDR3 DNA follows: TGCAGTGCTAGAGTCCGTGGGCAGCCCCAGCATTTT.

The chain is built from TRBV5-5 and TRBJ2-1, with a possible D match to TRBD2 (5 bases). This CDR3 region has 13 residues. Germline CDR1 and CDR2: SGHKS and YYEKEE (reference sequence). V lost 4 bases and J 12 bases, leaving 17 bases between the germline ends. Here the CDR3 reads CASSGDSRGVQFF. As DNA, the CDR3 is TGTGCCAGCAGCGGGGATAGTCGGGGTGTGCAGTTCTTC.

The V gene is TRBV20-1, the J gene TRBJ2-7; D gene unclear. CDR3 length equals 13 residues. Trimming cost V 5 bases and J 3 bases, with 14 bases left between them. The V gene's germline CDR1 is DFQATT and CDR2 SNEGSKA (reference sequence). The chain's CDR3 is CSARHVSFYEQYF. The CDR3 DNA follows: TGCAGTGCTCGACATGTAAGCTTCTACGAGCAGTACTTC.